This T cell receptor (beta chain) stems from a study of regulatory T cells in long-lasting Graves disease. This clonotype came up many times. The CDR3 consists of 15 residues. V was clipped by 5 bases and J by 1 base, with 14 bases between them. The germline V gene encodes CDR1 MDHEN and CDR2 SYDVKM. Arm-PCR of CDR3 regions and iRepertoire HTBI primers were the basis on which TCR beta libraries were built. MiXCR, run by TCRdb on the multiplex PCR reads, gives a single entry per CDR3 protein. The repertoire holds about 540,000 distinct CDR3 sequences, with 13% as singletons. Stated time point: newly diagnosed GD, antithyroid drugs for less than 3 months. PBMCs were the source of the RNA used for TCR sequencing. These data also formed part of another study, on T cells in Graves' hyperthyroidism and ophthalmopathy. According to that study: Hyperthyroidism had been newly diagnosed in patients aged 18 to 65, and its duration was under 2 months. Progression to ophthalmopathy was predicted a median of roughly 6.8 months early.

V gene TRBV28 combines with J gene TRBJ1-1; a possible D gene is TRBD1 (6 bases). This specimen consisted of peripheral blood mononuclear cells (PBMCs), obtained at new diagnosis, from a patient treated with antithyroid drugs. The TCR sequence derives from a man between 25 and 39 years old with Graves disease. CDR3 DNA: TGTGCCAGCAGTATGACCGGGACACCGAACACTGAAGCTTTCTTT. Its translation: CASSMTGTPNTEAFF.